This is a list of T cell receptor beta chains from one sample in a study of identical twins. TCRdb used MiXCR to reprocess the 5' RACE reads, holding one entry per CDR3 protein. In the table there are around 690,000 distinct CDR3 sequences, 21% of which are singletons. These sequences were also reported in another study, on T cells expressing NK-cell markers.

Material for sequencing was PBMCs. These TCRs come from a woman in her late teens or twenties in good health. The CDR3 runs from the conserved cysteine through the conserved F or W. Fields, in order: V gene, clone size, J gene, D gene, CDR3 protein, CDR3 DNA. D genes are given only for firm matches. A row's size may be missing; if present it is once, few, many or a size class.

v_gene: TRBV7-9
abundance: few
j_gene: TRBJ2-5
d_gene: .
CDR3aa: CASSFGLRETQYF
CDR3nt: TGTGCCAGCAGCTTTGGTTTGCGAGAGACCCAGTACTTC

v_gene: TRBV4-1
abundance: .
j_gene: TRBJ2-1
d_gene: .
CDR3aa: CASSQEWSNYNEQFF
CDR3nt: TGCGCCAGCAGCCAAGAGTGGTCAAACTACAATGAGCAGTTCTTC

v_gene: TRBV12-3/TRBV12-4
abundance: .
j_gene: TRBJ2-2
d_gene: .
CDR3aa: CASSIQGGAGELFF
CDR3nt: TGTGCCAGCAGCATCCAGGGGGGGGCCGGGGAGCTGTTTTTT

v_gene: TRBV12-3/TRBV12-4
abundance: many
j_gene: TRBJ1-2
d_gene: .
CDR3aa: CASSSGHEIGYTF
CDR3nt: TGTGCCAGCAGCTCAGGGCATGAAATAGGCTACACCTTC

v_gene: TRBV6-5
abundance: few
j_gene: TRBJ2-7
d_gene: .
CDR3aa: CASSYAVRPYEQYF
CDR3nt: TGTGCCAGCAGTTACGCGGTCAGGCCCTACGAGCAGTACTTC

v_gene: TRBV29-1
abundance: .
j_gene: TRBJ1-2
d_gene: TRBD1
CDR3aa: CSVVRDRVGDGYTF
CDR3nt: TGCAGCGTTGTCAGGGACAGGGTAGGGGATGGCTACACCTTC

v_gene: TRBV12-3/TRBV12-4
abundance: .
j_gene: TRBJ1-5
d_gene: .
CDR3aa: CASSLSGYSNQPQHF
CDR3nt: TGTGCCAGCAGTTTAAGCGGCTATAGCAATCAGCCCCAGCATTTT

v_gene: TRBV20-1
abundance: many
j_gene: TRBJ1-1
d_gene: .
CDR3aa: CSAKDLEAFF
CDR3nt: TGCAGTGCTAAGGACCTTGAAGCTTTCTTT

v_gene: TRBV27
abundance: .
j_gene: TRBJ2-3
d_gene: .
CDR3aa: CASSPGASADTQYF
CDR3nt: TGTGCCAGCAGTCCGGGGGCTAGCGCAGATACGCAGTATTTT

v_gene: TRBV5-1
abundance: few
j_gene: TRBJ2-2
d_gene: TRBD2
CDR3aa: CASSPRGSNTGELFF
CDR3nt: TGCGCCAGCAGCCCGCGGGGGTCGAACACCGGGGAGCTGTTTTTT